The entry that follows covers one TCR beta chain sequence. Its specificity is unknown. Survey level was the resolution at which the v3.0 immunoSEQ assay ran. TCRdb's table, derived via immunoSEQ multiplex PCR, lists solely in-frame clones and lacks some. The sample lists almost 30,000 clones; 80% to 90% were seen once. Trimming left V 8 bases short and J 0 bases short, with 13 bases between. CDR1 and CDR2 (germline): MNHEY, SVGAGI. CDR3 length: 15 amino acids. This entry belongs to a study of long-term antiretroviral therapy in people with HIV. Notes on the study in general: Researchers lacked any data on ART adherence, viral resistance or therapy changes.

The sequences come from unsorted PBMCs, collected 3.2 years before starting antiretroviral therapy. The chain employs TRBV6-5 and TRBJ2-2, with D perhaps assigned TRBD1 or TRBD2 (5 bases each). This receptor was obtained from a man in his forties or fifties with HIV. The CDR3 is CASSSRASNTGELFF. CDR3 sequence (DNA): TGTGCCAGCTCTAGCAGGGCTTCGAACACCGGGGAGCTGTTTTTT.